This TCR beta chain derives from a study of T cells in Graves' hyperthyroidism and ophthalmopathy. Study-level background: Specimen type is peripheral blood, collected at initial diagnosis prior to any treatment. Study-level points and caveats: Blood samples included most of the expanded thyroid clonotypes exceeding 0.001.

The V end was cut by 6 bases, the J end by 0 bases, with 9 bases between. Germline V gene sequence: CDR1 MNHEY, CDR2 SVGEGT. CDR3 size: 13 residues. This clonotype was recorded many times. Its matching antigen is unknown. RNA transcripts yielded amplified TCR beta CDR3 regions. First-round RT-PCR targeting the TCR CDR3 was performed with the HTBI primer set. TCRdb reprocessed the multiplex PCR reads via MiXCR and lists one record per CDR3 protein. The sample contains about 350,000 distinct CDR3 sequences, approximately 15% of which appear only once. This TCR came from a woman in her twenties or thirties with Graves' hyperthyroidism. The J gene is TRBJ2-7, the V gene TRBV6-2 or TRBV6-3; D uncertain. The sequenced sample consisted of blood. The CDR3 nucleotides are TGTGCCAGCAGGAGAGTGGGCTCCTACGAGCAGTACTTC. Its protein product is CASRRVGSYEQYF.